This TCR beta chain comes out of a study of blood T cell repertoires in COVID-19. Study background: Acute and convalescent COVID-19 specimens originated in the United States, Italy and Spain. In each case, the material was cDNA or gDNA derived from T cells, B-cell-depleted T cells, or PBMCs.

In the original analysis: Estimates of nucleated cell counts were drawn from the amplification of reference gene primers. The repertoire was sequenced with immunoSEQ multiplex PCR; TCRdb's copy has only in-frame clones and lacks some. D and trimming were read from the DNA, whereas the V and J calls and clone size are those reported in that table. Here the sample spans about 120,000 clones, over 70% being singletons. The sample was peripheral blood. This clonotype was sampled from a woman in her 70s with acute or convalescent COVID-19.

CDR3 DNA: TGTGCCAGCACCACGACAGGGGGCGGCTATGGCTACACCTTC. Protein product: CASTTTGGGYGYTF. The chain couples TRBV27 to TRBJ1-2, with 10 bases that match TRBD1. V lost 7 bases and J lost 4; bases outside the gene matches: 6. In germline, CDR1 is MNHEY, CDR2 SMNVEV (reference sequence). This CDR3 is 14 amino acids long.